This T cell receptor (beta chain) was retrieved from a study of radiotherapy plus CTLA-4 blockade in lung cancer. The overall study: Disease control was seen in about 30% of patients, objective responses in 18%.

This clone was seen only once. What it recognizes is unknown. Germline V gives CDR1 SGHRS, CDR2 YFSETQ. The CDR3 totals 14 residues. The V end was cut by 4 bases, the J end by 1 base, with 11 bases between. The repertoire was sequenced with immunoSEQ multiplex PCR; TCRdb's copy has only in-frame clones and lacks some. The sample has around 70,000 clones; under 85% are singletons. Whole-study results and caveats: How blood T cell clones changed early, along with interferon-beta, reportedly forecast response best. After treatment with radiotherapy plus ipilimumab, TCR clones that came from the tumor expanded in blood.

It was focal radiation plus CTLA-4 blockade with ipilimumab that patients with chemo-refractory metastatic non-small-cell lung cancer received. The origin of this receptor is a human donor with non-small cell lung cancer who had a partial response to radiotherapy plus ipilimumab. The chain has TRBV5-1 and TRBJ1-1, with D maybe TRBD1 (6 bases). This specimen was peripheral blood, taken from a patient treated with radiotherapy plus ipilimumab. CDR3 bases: TGCGCCAGCAGCCTACAGGGTACGAACACTGAAGCTTTCTTT. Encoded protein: CASSLQGTNTEAFF.